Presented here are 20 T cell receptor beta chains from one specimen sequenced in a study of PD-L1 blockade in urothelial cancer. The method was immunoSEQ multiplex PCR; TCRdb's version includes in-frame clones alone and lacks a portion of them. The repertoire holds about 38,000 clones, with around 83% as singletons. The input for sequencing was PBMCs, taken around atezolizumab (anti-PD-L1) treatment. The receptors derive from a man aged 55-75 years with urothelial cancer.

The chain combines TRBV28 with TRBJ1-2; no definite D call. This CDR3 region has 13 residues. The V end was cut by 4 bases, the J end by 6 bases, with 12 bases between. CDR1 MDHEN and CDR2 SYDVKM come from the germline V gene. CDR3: CASSSFYSNGYTF. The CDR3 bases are TGTGCCAGCAGTTCTTTTTACAGCAATGGCTACACCTTC.

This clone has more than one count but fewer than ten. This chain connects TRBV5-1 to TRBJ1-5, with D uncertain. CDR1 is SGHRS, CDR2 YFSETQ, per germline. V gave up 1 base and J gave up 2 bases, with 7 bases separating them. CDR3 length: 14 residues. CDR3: CASSLSGGNQPQHF. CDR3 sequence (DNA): TGCGCCAGCAGCTTGTCCGGGGGCAATCAGCCCCAGCATTTT.

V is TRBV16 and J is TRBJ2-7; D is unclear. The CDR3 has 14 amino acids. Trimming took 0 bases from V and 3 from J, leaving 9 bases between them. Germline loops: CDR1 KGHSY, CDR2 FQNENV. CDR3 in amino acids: CASSQSPGYYEQYF. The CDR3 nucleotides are TGTGCCAGCAGCCAATCGCCAGGCTACTACGAGCAGTACTTC.

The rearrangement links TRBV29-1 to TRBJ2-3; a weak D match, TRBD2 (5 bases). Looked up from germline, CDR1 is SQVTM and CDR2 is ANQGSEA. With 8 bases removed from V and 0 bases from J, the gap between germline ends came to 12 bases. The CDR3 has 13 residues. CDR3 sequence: CSSARGSTDTQYF. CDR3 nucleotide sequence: TGCAGCTCTGCTCGGGGAAGCACAGATACGCAGTATTTT.

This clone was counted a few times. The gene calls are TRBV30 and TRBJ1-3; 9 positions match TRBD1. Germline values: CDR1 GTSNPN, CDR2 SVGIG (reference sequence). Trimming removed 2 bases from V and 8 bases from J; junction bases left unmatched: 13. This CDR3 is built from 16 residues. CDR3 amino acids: CAWSITGTGFSDTIYF. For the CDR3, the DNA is TGTGCCTGGAGTATTACCGGGACAGGGTTTTCGGACACCATATATTTT.

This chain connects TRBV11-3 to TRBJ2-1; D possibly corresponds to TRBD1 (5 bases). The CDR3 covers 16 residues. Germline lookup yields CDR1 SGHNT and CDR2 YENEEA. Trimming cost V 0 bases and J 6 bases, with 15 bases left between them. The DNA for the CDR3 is TGTGCCAGCAGCTTAGACCCGGACACCCCCGGCAATGAGCAGTTCTTC. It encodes CASSLDPDTPGNEQFF.

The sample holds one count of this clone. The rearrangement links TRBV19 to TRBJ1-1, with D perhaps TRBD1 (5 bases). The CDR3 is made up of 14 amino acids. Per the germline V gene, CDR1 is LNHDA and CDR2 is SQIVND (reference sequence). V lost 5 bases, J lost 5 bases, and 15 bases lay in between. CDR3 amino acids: CASSPPAGRTEAFF. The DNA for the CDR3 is TGTGCCAGTAGTCCCCCGGCGGGACGAACTGAAGCTTTCTTT.

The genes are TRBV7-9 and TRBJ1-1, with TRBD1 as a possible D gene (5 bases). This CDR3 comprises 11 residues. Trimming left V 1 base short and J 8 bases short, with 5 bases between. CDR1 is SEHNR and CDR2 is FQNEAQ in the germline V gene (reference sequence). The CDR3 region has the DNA TGTGCCAGCAGCTTAGACAGGGAAGCTTTCTTT. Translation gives CASSLDREAFF.

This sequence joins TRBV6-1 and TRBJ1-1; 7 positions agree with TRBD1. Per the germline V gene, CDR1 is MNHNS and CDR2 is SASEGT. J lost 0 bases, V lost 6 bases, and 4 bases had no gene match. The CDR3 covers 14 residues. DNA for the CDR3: TGTGCCAGCAGGACGGGACAGTTGAACACTGAAGCTTTCTTT. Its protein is CASRTGQLNTEAFF.

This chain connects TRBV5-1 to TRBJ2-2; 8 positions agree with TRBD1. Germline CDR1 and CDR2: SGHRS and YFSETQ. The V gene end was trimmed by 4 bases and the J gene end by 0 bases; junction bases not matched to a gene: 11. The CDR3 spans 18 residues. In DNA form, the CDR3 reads TGCGCCAGCAGCCAACTTGGAGGACAGGGCACGAACACCGGGGAGCTGTTTTTT. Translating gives CASSQLGGQGTNTGELFF. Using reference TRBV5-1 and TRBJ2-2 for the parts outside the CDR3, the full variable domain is KAGVTQTPRYLIKTRGQQVTLSCSPISGHRSVSWYQQTPGQGLQFLFEYFSETQRNKGNFPGRFSGRQFSNSRSEMNVSTLELGDSALYLCASSQLGGQGTNTGELFFGEGSRLTVL.

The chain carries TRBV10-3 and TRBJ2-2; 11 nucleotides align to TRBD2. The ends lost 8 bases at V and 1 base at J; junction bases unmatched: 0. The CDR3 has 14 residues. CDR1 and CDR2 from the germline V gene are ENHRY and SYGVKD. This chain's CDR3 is CAIGTSGNTGELFF. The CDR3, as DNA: TGTGCCATCGGGACTAGCGGGAACACCGGGGAGCTGTTTTTT.

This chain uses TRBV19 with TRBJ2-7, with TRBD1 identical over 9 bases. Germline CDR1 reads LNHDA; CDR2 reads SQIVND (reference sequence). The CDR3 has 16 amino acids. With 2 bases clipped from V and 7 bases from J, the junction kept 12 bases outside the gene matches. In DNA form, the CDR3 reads TGTGCCAGTAGTATACACCGCTCCGACAGGGGGGTTGAGCAGTACTTC. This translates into CASSIHRSDRGVEQYF.

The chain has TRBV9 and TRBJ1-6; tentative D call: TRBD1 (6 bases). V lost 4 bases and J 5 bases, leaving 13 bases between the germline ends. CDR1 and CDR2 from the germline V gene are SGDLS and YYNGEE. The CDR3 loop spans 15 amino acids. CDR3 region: CASSPSRGDNSPLHF. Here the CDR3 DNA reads TGTGCCAGCAGCCCCAGCAGGGGTGATAATTCACCCCTCCACTTT.

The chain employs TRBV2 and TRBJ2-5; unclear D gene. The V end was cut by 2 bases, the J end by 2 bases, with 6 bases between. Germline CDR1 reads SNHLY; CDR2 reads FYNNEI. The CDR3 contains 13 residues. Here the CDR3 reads CASSELRQETQYF. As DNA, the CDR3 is TGTGCCAGCAGTGAATTGCGACAAGAGACCCAGTACTTC. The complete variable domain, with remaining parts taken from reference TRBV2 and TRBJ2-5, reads EPEVTQTPSHQVTQMGQEVILRCVPISNHLYFYWYRQILGQKVEFLVSFYNNEISEKSEIFDDQFSVERPDGSNFTLKIRSTKLEDSAMYFCASSELRQETQYFGPGTRLLVL.

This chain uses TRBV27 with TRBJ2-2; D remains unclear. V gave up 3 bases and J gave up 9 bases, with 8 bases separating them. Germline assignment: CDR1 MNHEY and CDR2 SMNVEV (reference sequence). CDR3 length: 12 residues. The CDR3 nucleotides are TGTGCCAGCAGTTTCCACAGCCGGGAGCTGTTTTTT. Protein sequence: CASSFHSRELFF.

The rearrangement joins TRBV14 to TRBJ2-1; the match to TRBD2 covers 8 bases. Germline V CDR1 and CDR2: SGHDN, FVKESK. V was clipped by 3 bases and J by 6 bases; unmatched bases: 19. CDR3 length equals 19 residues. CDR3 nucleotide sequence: TGTGCCAGCAGCCAGGAATTCCTGAATTTAGCGGGAATGGGCAATGAGCAGTTCTTC. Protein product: CASSQEFLNLAGMGNEQFF.

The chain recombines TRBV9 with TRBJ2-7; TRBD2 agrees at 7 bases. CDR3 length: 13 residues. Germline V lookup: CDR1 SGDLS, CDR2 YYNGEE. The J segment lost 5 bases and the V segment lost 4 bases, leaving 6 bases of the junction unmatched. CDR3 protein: CASSSWGGDEQYF. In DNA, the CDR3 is TGTGCCAGCAGCTCATGGGGGGGGGACGAGCAGTACTTC.

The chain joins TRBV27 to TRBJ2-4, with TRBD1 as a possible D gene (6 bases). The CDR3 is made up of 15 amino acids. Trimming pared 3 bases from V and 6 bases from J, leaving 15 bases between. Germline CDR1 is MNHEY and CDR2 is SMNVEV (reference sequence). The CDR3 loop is CASSFSTGQGNIQYF. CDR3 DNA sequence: TGTGCCAGCAGTTTTTCGACAGGTCAGGGAAACATTCAGTACTTC.

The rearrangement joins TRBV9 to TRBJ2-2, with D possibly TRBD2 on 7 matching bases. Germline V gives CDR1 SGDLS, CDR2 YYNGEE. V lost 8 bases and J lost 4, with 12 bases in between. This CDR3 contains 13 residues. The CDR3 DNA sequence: TGTGCCAGAGGGGGAGGGAGCACCGGGGAGCTGTTTTTT. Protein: CARGGGSTGELFF. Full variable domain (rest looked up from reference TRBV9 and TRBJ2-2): DSGVTQTPKHLITATGQRVTLRCSPRSGDLSVYWYQQSLDQGLQFLIQYYNGEERAKGNILERFSAQQFPDLHSELNLSSLELGDSALYFCARGGGSTGELFFGEGSRLTVL.

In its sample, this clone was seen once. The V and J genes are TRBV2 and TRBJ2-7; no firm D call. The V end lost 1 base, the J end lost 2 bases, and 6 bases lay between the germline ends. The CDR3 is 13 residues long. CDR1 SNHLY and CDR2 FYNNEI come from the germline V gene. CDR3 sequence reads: CASSEDSTYEQYF. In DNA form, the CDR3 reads TGTGCCAGCAGTGAAGACAGCACCTACGAGCAGTACTTC.